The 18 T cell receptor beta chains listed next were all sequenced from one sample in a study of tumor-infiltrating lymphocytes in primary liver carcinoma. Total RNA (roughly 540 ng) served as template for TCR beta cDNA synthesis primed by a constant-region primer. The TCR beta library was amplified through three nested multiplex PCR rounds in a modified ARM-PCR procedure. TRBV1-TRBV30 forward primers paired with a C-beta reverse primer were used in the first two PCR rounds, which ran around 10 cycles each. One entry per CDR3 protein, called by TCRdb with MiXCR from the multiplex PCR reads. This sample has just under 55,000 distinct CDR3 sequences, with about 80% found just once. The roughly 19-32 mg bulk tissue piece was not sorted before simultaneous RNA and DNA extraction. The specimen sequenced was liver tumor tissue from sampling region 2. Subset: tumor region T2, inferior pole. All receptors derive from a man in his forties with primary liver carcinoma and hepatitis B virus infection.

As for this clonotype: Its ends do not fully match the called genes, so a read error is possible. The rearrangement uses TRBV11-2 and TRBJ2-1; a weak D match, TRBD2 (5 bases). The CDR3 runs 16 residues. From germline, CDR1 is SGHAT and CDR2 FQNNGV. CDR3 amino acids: CASSFDIWLAMGEQFF. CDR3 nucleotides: TGTGCCAGTAGCTTTGATATCTGGCTAGCCATGGGTGAGCAGTTCTTC. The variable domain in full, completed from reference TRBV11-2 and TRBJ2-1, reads EAGVAQSPRYKIIEKRQSVAFWCNPISGHATLYWYQQILGQGPKLLIQFQNNGVVDDSQLPKDRFSAERLKGVDSTLKIQPAKLEDSAVYLCASSFDIWLAMGEQFFGPGTRLTVL.

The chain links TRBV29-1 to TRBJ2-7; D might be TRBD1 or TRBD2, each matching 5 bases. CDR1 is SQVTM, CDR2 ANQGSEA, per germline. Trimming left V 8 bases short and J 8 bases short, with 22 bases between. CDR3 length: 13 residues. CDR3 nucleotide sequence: TGCAGCACTGAGGGGTCGTTAGCGAACAAGCAGTACTTC. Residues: CSTEGSLANKQYF.

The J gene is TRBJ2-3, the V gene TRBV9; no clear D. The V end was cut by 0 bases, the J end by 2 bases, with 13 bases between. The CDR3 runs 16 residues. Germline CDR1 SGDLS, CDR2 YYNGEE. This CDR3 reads CASSVEDGILTDTQYF. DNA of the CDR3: TGTGCCAGCAGCGTAGAAGACGGAATCCTCACAGATACGCAGTATTTT. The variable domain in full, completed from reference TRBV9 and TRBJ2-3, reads DSGVTQTPKHLITATGQRVTLRCSPRSGDLSVYWYQQSLDQGLQFLIQYYNGEERAKGNILERFSAQQFPDLHSELNLSSLELGDSALYFCASSVEDGILTDTQYFGPGTRLTVL.

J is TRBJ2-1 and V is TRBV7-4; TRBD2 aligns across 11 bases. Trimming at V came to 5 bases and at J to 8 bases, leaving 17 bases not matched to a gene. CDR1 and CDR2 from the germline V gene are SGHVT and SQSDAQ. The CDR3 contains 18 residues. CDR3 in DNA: TGTGCCAGCAGCCCCGATTGTAGCGGGAGGGCCGGGGAGTATGAGCAGTTCTTC. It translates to CASSPDCSGRAGEYEQFF. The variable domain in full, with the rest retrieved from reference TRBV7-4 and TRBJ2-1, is GAGVSQSPRYKVAKRGRDVALRCDSISGHVTLYWYRQTLGQGSEVLTYSQSDAQRDKSGRPSGRFSAERPERSVSTLKIQRTEQGDSAVYLCASSPDCSGRAGEYEQFFGPGTRLTVL.

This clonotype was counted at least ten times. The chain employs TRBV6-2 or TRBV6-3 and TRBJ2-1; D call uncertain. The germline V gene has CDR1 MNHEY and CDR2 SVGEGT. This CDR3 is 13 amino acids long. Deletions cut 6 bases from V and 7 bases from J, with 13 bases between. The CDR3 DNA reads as TGTGCCAGCAGGGTTTCTAGTTGGAATGAGCAGTTCTTC. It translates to CASRVSSWNEQFF.

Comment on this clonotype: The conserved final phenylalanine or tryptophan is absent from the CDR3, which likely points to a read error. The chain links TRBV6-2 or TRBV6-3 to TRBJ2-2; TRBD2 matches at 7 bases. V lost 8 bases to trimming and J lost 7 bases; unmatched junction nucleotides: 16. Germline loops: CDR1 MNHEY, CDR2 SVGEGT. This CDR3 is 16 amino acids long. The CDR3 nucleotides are TGTGCCAGCTGTGAACTTTACGGGCGGGAGATCGGGGAGCTGTTTTCT. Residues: CASCELYGREIGELFS.

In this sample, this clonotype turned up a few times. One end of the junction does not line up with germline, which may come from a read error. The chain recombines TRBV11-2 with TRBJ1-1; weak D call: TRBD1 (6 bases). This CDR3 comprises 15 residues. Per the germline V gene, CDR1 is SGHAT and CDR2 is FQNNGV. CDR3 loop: CVSSAPGGANTEAFF. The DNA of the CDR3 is TGTGTCAGCAGCGCACCCGGGGGGGCGAACACTGAAGCTTTCTTT. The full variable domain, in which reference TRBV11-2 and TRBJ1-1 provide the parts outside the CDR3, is EAGVAQSPRYKIIEKRQSVAFWCNPISGHATLYWYQQILGQGPKLLIQFQNNGVVDDSQLPKDRFSAERLKGVDSTLKIQPAKLEDSAVYLCVSSAPGGANTEAFFGQGTRLTVV.

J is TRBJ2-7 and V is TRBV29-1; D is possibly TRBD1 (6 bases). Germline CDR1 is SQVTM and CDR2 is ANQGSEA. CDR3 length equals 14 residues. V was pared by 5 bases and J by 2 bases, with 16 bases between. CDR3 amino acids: CSVIRGGGPYEQYF. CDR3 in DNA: TGCAGCGTTATAAGAGGGGGTGGCCCCTACGAGCAGTACTTC.

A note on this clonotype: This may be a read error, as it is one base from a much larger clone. CDR3 DNA: TGTGCCAGCAGTCCGCAGGGGAGGGGTAACACAGATATGCAGTATTTT. Its translation is CASSPQGRGNTDMQYF. The rearrangement links TRBV7-9 to TRBJ2-3, with D possibly matching TRBD2 (7 bases). CDR1 is SEHNR, CDR2 FQNEAQ, per germline (reference sequence). There are 16 residues in the CDR3.

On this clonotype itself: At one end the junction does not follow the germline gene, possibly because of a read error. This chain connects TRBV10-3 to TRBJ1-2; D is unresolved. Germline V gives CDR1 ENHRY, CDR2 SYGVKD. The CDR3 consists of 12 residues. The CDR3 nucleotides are TGTGCCATCAGTGAGCGGTGGGATGGCTATACCTTC. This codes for CAISERWDGYTF.

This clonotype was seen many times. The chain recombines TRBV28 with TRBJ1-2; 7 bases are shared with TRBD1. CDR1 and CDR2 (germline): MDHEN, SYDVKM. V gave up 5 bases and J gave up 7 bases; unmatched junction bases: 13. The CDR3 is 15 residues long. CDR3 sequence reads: CASSTGPGTASGYTF. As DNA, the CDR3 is TGTGCCAGCAGTACCGGACCCGGGACAGCCAGTGGCTACACCTTC.

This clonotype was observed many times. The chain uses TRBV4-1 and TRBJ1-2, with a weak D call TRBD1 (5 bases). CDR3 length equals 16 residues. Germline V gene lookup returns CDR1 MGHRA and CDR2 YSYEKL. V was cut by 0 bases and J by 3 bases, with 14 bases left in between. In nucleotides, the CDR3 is TGCGCCAGCAGCCAAGATGAGGCAGGGACTTACTATGGCTACACCTTC. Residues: CASSQDEAGTYYGYTF.

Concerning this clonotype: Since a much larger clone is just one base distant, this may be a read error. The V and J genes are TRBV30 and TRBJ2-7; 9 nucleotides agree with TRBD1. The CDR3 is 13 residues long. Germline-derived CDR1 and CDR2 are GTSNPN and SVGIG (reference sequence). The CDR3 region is CAWSEDRGYGQYF. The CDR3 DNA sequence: TGTGCCTGGAGTGAGGACAGGGGCTACGGGCAGTACTTC. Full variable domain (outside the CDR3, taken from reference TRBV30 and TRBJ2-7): SQTIHQWPATLVQPVGSPLSLECTVEGTSNPNLYWYRQAAGRGLQLLFYSVGIGQISSEVPQNLSASRPQDRQFILSSKKLLLSDSGFYLCAWSEDRGYGQYFGPGTRLTVT.

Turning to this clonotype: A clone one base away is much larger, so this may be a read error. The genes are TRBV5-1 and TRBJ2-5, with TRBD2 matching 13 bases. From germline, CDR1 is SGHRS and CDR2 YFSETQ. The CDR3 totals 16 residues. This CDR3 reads CASSSGTSGVQETQNF. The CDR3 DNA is TGCGCCAGCAGCTCAGGGACTAGCGGGGTCCAAGAGACCCAGAACTTC.

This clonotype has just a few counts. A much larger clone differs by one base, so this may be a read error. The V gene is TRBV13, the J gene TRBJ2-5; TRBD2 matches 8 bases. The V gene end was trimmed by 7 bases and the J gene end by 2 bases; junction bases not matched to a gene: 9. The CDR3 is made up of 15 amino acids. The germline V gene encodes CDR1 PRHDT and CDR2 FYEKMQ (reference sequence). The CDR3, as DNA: TGTGCCAGCAACTCGGGACTAGGGAGACAAGAGACCCAGTACTTC. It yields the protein CASNSGLGRQETQYF.

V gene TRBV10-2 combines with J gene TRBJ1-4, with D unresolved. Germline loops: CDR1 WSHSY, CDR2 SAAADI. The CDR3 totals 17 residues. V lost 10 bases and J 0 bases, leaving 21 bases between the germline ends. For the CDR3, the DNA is TGCGCCATCGGCAGAAGGAGTCTACAAGCAACTAATGAAAAACTGTTTTTT. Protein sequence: CAIGRRSLQATNEKLFF.

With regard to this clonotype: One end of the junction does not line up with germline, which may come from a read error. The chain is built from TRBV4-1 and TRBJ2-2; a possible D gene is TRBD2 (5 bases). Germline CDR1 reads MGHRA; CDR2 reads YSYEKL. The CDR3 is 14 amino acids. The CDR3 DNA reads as TGCGCCAGCAGTCAAGCTCTGAACGCCGGGGAGCCGTTTTTT. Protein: CASSQALNAGEPFF.

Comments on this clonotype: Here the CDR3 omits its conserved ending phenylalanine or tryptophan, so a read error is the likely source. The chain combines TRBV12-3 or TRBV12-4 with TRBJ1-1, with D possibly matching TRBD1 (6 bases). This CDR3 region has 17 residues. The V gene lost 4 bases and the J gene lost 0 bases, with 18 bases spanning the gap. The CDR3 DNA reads TGTGCCAGCAGTTCAGCCTGCGGGACATCAATGAACACTGAAGCTTTCTCT. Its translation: CASSSACGTSMNTEAFS.